The 30 T cell receptor beta chains listed next were all sequenced from one sample in a study of T-cell memory formation after mild COVID-19. TCRdb re-derived calls from the 5' RACE reads in MiXCR, one entry per CDR3 protein. The sample has 300,000 to 350,000 distinct CDR3 sequences, 10% to 15% seen once. The sequenced sample was PBMCs or a T cell subset sorted from them (not recorded which). The origin of the receptors is a man in his late teens or twenties who had mild COVID-19 (a few samples of this study predate the infection). Cell type and time point are not known.

This clonotype was counted ten times or more. J is TRBJ1-4 and V is TRBV5-1, with unresolved D. The CDR3 runs to 15 residues. Trimming removed 4 bases from V and 0 bases from J, with 10 bases in between. Germline V CDR1 and CDR2: SGHRS, YFSETQ. CDR3 sequence (DNA): TGCGCCAGCAGCAGAGGGAGTGCAACTAATGAAAAACTGTTTTTT. Translation: CASSRGSATNEKLFF. Combining the CDR3 with reference TRBV5-1 and TRBJ1-4 gives the whole variable domain KAGVTQTPRYLIKTRGQQVTLSCSPISGHRSVSWYQQTPGQGLQFLFEYFSETQRNKGNFPGRFSGRQFSNSRSEMNVSTLELGDSALYLCASSRGSATNEKLFFGSGTQLSVL.

The chain combines TRBV15 with TRBJ2-7, with D unclear. V was clipped by 3 bases and J by 5 bases, with 8 bases between them. CDR3 length: 12 amino acids. Per germline, CDR1 LNHNV and CDR2 YYDKDF (reference sequence). The CDR3 spells CATSSFPDEQYF. The CDR3 bases are TGTGCCACCAGCAGTTTTCCGGACGAGCAGTACTTC.

The V and J genes are TRBV4-1 and TRBJ2-1; 11 nucleotides align to TRBD1. From germline, CDR1 is MGHRA and CDR2 YSYEKL. This CDR3 region has 15 residues. V lost 6 bases to trimming and J lost 8 bases; unmatched junction nucleotides: 9. The CDR3 reads CASSHRDRGSYEQFF. The CDR3 nucleotides are TGCGCCAGCAGTCACCGGGACAGGGGGTCTTATGAGCAGTTCTTC.

This clonotype was detected a few times. This chain connects TRBV7-8 to TRBJ1-6; tentatively, D is TRBD1 (5 bases). V dropped 5 bases and J dropped 4 bases, with 12 bases sitting between them. This CDR3 contains 15 residues. Germline V gene data show CDR1 as SGHVS and CDR2 as FQNEAQ. In DNA form, the CDR3 reads TGTGCCAGCAGCCCCCGACAGACTTATAATTCACCCCTCCACTTT. Amino acids: CASSPRQTYNSPLHF.

This clonotype turned up a few times. The chain carries TRBV7-9 and TRBJ2-2; 9 bases map to TRBD1. J lost 7 bases, V lost 5 bases, and 17 bases had no gene match. CDR1 SEHNR and CDR2 FQNEAQ come from the germline V gene (reference sequence). The CDR3 spans 18 residues. CDR3 loop: CASSPHRDRVQSYGELFF. In nucleotides, the CDR3 is TGTGCCAGCAGCCCCCACCGGGACAGGGTCCAGAGTTACGGGGAGCTGTTTTTT. The full variable domain, in which reference TRBV7-9 and TRBJ2-2 provide the parts outside the CDR3, is DTGVSQNPRHKITKRGQNVTFRCDPISEHNRLYWYRQTLGQGPEFLTYFQNEAQLEKSRLLSDRFSAERPKGSFSTLEIQRTEQGDSAMYLCASSPHRDRVQSYGELFFGEGSRLTVL.

The chain combines TRBV4-3 with TRBJ2-1; 7 nucleotides agree with TRBD1. V was pared by 4 bases and J by 6 bases, with 9 bases of the junction left unmatched. The CDR3 contains 15 residues. Germline CDR1 is LGHNA and CDR2 is YSLEER. The CDR3 sequence: CASSPTKGASNEQFF. The CDR3 bases are TGCGCCAGCAGCCCTACTAAGGGGGCGTCCAATGAGCAGTTCTTC.

This rearrangement joins TRBV20-1 to TRBJ2-4; D is unclear. With 3 bases removed from V and 3 bases from J, the gap between germline ends came to 12 bases. The CDR3 covers 14 residues. Germline CDR1 is DFQATT and CDR2 is SNEGSKA (reference sequence). The CDR3 sequence: CSARRGVNKNIQYF. CDR3 DNA: TGCAGTGCTAGGAGAGGAGTAAACAAAAACATTCAGTACTTC.

This clonotype has a handful of counts. CDR3 bases: TGTGCCAGCAGTCTAGCTCCTGAGCAGTTCTTC. Encoded protein: CASSLAPEQFF. The chain joins TRBV2 to TRBJ2-1; weak D call: TRBD2 (5 bases). V was cut by 5 bases and J by 9 bases, with 8 bases left in between. The CDR3 has 11 amino acids. Germline lookup yields CDR1 SNHLY and CDR2 FYNNEI.

In DNA, the CDR3 is TGCAGTGCTAGAGATATAGGACAGGGGTTCACTGAAGCTTTCTTT. Its translation: CSARDIGQGFTEAFF. The chain couples TRBV20-1 to TRBJ1-1; 9 nucleotides line up with TRBD1. CDR3 size: 15 residues. Losses at the gene ends were 0 bases for V and 4 bases for J; bases not matched to a gene: 6. Germline V gene data show CDR1 as DFQATT and CDR2 as SNEGSKA (reference sequence).

This clonotype was detected only a few times. This chain connects TRBV6-2 or TRBV6-3 to TRBJ1-4; D is undetermined. The CDR3 extends over 18 amino acids. Between the trimmed V and J ends, which lost 3 bases and 0 bases, there was a span of 17 bases. Per germline, CDR1 MNHEY and CDR2 SVGEGT. The DNA of the CDR3 is TGTGCCAGCAGTTATTCACCGGGTGAGCCTGCAACTAATGAAAAACTGTTTTTT. Protein sequence: CASSYSPGEPATNEKLFF.

Many counts were recorded for this clonotype. This CDR3 is CASSYRDRELEIVDTQYF. In DNA, the CDR3 is TGTGCCAGCAGTTACCGGGACAGGGAGTTGGAAATTGTAGATACGCAGTATTTT. The chain is built from TRBV6-6 and TRBJ2-3; 9 bases are a match to TRBD1. J lost 5 bases, V lost 2 bases, and 14 bases had no gene match. CDR1 and CDR2 from the germline V gene are MNHNY and SVGAGI (reference sequence). CDR3 length: 18 residues.

This chain links TRBV25-1 with TRBJ2-1; 8 bases map to TRBD1. The V segment lost 8 bases and the J segment 7 bases; nucleotides outside the gene matches: 7. This CDR3 is 13 amino acids long. The V gene's germline CDR1 is MGHDK and CDR2 SYGVNS. Written as DNA, the CDR3 is TGTGCCAGCTCCGGGACAGGTGTAAATGAGCAGTTCTTC. It encodes CASSGTGVNEQFF.

This chain joins TRBV7-9 and TRBJ2-3; TRBD2 aligns across 15 bases. The CDR3 is made up of 18 amino acids. The V gene's germline CDR1 is SEHNR and CDR2 FQNEAQ (reference sequence). With 5 bases clipped from V and 5 bases from J, the junction kept 11 bases outside the gene matches. The CDR3: CASSLARTSGGAKDTQYF. CDR3 in DNA: TGTGCCAGCAGCCTCGCCCGGACTAGCGGGGGGGCAAAAGATACGCAGTATTTT.

J is TRBJ1-6 and V is TRBV6-2 or TRBV6-3, with TRBD1 identical over 9 bases. Germline CDR1 is MNHEY and CDR2 is SVGEGT. J gave up 9 bases and V 2 bases, and 2 bases lay outside the gene matches. This CDR3 has 14 residues. Here the CDR3 DNA reads TGTGCCAGCAGTTACGGGACAGGGTTTTCACCCCTCCACTTT. Translating it yields CASSYGTGFSPLHF.

This clonotype has ten or more counts. This chain joins TRBV7-3 and TRBJ2-2; 8 nucleotides line up with TRBD2. V was pared by 4 bases and J by 3 bases, with 10 bases of the junction left unmatched. Germline V CDR1 and CDR2: SGHTA, FQGTGA. CDR3 length: 17 amino acids. The CDR3 DNA is TGTGCCAGCAGCTCCCATTCTATTAGCGGGGACACCGGGGAGCTGTTTTTT. It specifies CASSSHSISGDTGELFF.

V usage is TRBV7-3 and J usage is TRBJ2-5; no clear D gene. CDR1 and CDR2 (germline): SGHTA, FQGTGA. The CDR3 is 13 residues long. Trimming stripped 5 bases from V and 0 bases from J, with 7 bases between. CDR3 residues: CASSPRNQETQYF. The CDR3 coding sequence is TGTGCCAGCAGCCCTAGGAACCAAGAGACCCAGTACTTC.

This clonotype was detected only a few times. The chain is built from TRBV7-2 and TRBJ2-5; the D call may be TRBD1 or TRBD2 (5 bases each). The CDR3 totals 11 residues. With 5 bases removed from V and 7 bases from J, the gap between germline ends came to 8 bases. Germline values: CDR1 SGHTA, CDR2 FQGNSA. Here the CDR3 DNA reads TGTGCCAGCAGCCAGAGGGGGACCCAGTACTTC. Its protein product is CASSQRGTQYF.

The table lists this clonotype with many counts. Written as DNA, the CDR3 is TGTGCCAGCAGCTTGTCCTATCGCGGGGTGGGAGATACGCAGTATTTT. Protein: CASSLSYRGVGDTQYF. V is TRBV7-9 and J is TRBJ2-3; D is perhaps TRBD2 (6 bases). Per germline, CDR1 SEHNR and CDR2 FQNEAQ (reference sequence). Trimming removed 3 bases from V and 5 bases from J, with 18 bases in between. The CDR3 contains 16 residues.

V and J are TRBV7-3 and TRBJ1-6, with 8 bases fitting TRBD1. CDR3 size: 12 residues. With V trimmed by 4 bases and J by 12 bases, 2 bases remained unmatched. Germline CDR1 SGHTA, CDR2 FQGTGA. CDR3: CASSSTGGPLHF. As DNA, the CDR3 is TGTGCCAGCAGCTCCACAGGGGGACCCCTCCACTTT.

In this sample, this clonotype turned up a few times. Here the CDR3 reads CASSYSPFETEAFF. The CDR3 bases are TGTGCCAGCAGTTACTCACCATTCGAGACTGAAGCTTTCTTT. The V call is TRBV6-5, the J call TRBJ1-1, with unresolved D. This CDR3 region has 14 residues. Germline CDR1 is MNHEY and CDR2 is SVGAGI. V lost 0 bases to trimming and J lost 5 bases, with 10 bases between them.

The chain joins TRBV7-2 to TRBJ1-1, with TRBD1 identical over 7 bases. V trimming: 5 bases; J trimming: 6 bases; junction bases outside the gene matches: 6. Germline V lookup: CDR1 SGHTA, CDR2 FQGNSA. The CDR3 spans 13 residues. CDR3: CASSVDRDAEAFF. As DNA, the CDR3 is TGTGCCAGCAGCGTCGACAGGGACGCTGAAGCTTTCTTT.

This clonotype was observed many times. The rearrangement links TRBV7-2 to TRBJ2-3, with D perhaps assigned TRBD1 or TRBD2 (5 bases each). From germline, CDR1 is SGHTA and CDR2 FQGNSA. The CDR3 contains 13 residues. V was pared by 2 bases and J by 6 bases, with 9 bases between. The DNA of the CDR3 is TGTGCCAGCAGCTTAAGAGGGGATGATACGCAGTATTTT. Translated: CASSLRGDDTQYF.

This clonotype turned up a few times. The rearrangement links TRBV7-2 to TRBJ2-5; D is perhaps TRBD1 or TRBD2 (5 bases each). V was shortened by 10 bases and J by 0 bases, with 9 bases between the two germline ends. Per the germline V gene, CDR1 is SGHTA and CDR2 is FQGNSA. The CDR3 totals 12 residues. The CDR3: CATGTHQETQYF. The DNA of the CDR3 is TGTGCCACCGGGACCCACCAAGAGACCCAGTACTTC.

The chain has TRBV5-1 and TRBJ2-5; TRBD1 matches at 7 bases. Germline V CDR1 and CDR2: SGHRS, YFSETQ. CDR3 length equals 16 residues. Unmatched junction bases numbered 9, after V lost 3 bases and J lost 1 base. In nucleotides, the CDR3 is TGCGCCAGCAGCTCTCGGACAGGACTTCTCCAAGAGACCCAGTACTTC. Translated: CASSSRTGLLQETQYF. The complete variable domain, with remaining parts taken from reference TRBV5-1 and TRBJ2-5, reads KAGVTQTPRYLIKTRGQQVTLSCSPISGHRSVSWYQQTPGQGLQFLFEYFSETQRNKGNFPGRFSGRQFSNSRSEMNVSTLELGDSALYLCASSSRTGLLQETQYFGPGTRLLVL.

There are a few counts of this clonotype. This chain joins TRBV10-3 and TRBJ2-2; D is unclear. Germline values: CDR1 ENHRY, CDR2 SYGVKD. This CDR3 contains 12 residues. Trimming pared 6 bases from V and 3 bases from J, leaving 5 bases between. CDR3 amino acids: CAISRDTGELFF. The CDR3 DNA follows: TGTGCCATCAGCCGGGACACCGGGGAGCTGTTTTTT.

There are a few counts of this clonotype. The V call is TRBV14, the J call TRBJ1-1; D call uncertain. This CDR3 is built from 13 residues. The V and J ends lost 6 bases and 0 bases respectively, with 8 bases between them. The V gene's germline CDR1 is SGHDN and CDR2 FVKESK. This CDR3 reads CASREQLNTEAFF. In DNA form, the CDR3 reads TGTGCCAGCAGGGAACAGCTGAACACTGAAGCTTTCTTT.

This clonotype was observed a few times. The V and J genes are TRBV28 and TRBJ1-5, with no clear D. The CDR3 sequence is 14 residues long. Germline-derived CDR1 and CDR2 are MDHEN and SYDVKM. V lost 4 bases, J lost 3 bases, and 10 bases lay in between. The DNA for the CDR3 is TGTGCCAGCAGTTGGCACAGCCTCAATCAGCCCCAGCATTTT. The encoded protein is CASSWHSLNQPQHF.

The table lists this clonotype with a few counts. This sequence joins TRBV5-1 and TRBJ1-3; the D gene is possibly TRBD1 (5 bases). This CDR3 region has 14 residues. CDR1 and CDR2 (germline): SGHRS, YFSETQ. Trimming removed 4 bases at V and 4 bases at J, with 12 bases between. The CDR3 loop is CASSPPGTGNTIYF. CDR3 in DNA: TGCGCCAGCAGCCCTCCGGGGACCGGAAACACCATATATTTT.

The J gene is TRBJ1-6, the V gene TRBV9; TRBD1 agrees at 10 bases. Germline loops: CDR1 SGDLS, CDR2 YYNGEE. With V trimmed by 2 bases and J by 5 bases, 1 base remained unmatched. CDR3 length equals 15 residues. The CDR3 coding sequence is TGTGCCAGCAGCGTCGACAGGGGGCATAATTCACCCCTCCACTTT. Its protein is CASSVDRGHNSPLHF.

This clonotype has just a few counts. V usage is TRBV6-1 and J usage is TRBJ2-7, with D possibly TRBD1 on 5 matching bases. From germline, CDR1 is MNHNS and CDR2 SASEGT. The ends were cut back, 2 bases at V and 3 bases at J, with 17 bases in the middle. The CDR3 extends over 16 amino acids. The CDR3 sequence is CASSELPARANYEQYF. CDR3 sequence (DNA): TGTGCCAGCAGTGAACTGCCCGCCAGGGCTAACTACGAGCAGTACTTC.